This T cell receptor beta chain stems from a study of blood T cells in healthy people across ages. Points from the study as a whole: TCR beta diversity, measured per million T cells, fell in a roughly linear way with age. Unsorted PBMCs blocked a conclusive comparison of naive and antigen-experienced cells.

A second 7 to 11 cycle PCR used barcoded and J-beta primers. Per sample, CDR3-containing paired-end reads numbered at least 2.5 million. TCRdb ran MiXCR on the 5' RACE reads and lists one entry per CDR3 protein. The sample has 1.5 million to 2 million distinct CDR3 sequences, around half seen once. This clonotype showed up just a few times. Its matching antigen is unknown. V was cut by 7 bases and J by 5 bases, with 11 bases left in between. The CDR3 loop spans 11 amino acids. CDR1 and CDR2 (germline): SQVTM, ANQGSEA. Peripheral blood samples of about 10 milliliters were drawn from each donor. Input material: blood. V is TRBV29-1 and J is TRBJ2-5; D ambiguous. The TCR was taken from a woman aged 40 to 55 in good health. The DNA of the CDR3 is TGCAGCGGTGAGACTGGGGAGACCCAGTACTTC. Translating it yields CSGETGETQYF.